The 31 T cell receptor beta chains below come from one sample, sequenced in a study of T cell changes during pregnancy in multiple sclerosis. The table came from immunoSEQ multiplex PCR; TCRdb's copy has only in-frame clones and leaves some out. The sample records 66,000 or so clones, about 91% being singletons. The source was CD8+ T cells from peripheral blood mononuclear cells, collected before pregnancy. Receptor source: a female donor with multiple sclerosis, enrolled in a pregnancy study.

The gene calls are TRBV4-1 and TRBJ1-2; 8 bases fit TRBD1. Germline values: CDR1 MGHRA, CDR2 YSYEKL. This CDR3 region has 12 residues. The trim removed 4 bases at V and 8 bases at J, leaving 3 bases unmatched. CDR3 nucleotides: TGCGCCAGCAGCCGGACAGGGACCGGCTACACCTTC. Translation: CASSRTGTGYTF.

The V and J genes are TRBV5-1 and TRBJ2-7; D is possibly TRBD1 (5 bases). The V gene's germline CDR1 is SGHRS and CDR2 YFSETQ. Trimming stripped 2 bases from V and 2 bases from J, with 17 bases between. The CDR3 runs 16 residues. Here the CDR3 reads CASSFPEVGEPYEQYF. The CDR3 DNA follows: TGCGCCAGCAGCTTTCCTGAGGTAGGGGAACCCTACGAGCAGTACTTC.

This clone has only a few counts. The rearrangement joins TRBV30 to TRBJ1-6; no clear D. Trimming took off 1 base at V and 9 bases at J, with 10 bases between the two ends. The CDR3 extends over 13 amino acids. The germline gives CDR1 GTSNPN, CDR2 SVGIG (reference sequence). CDR3 coding DNA: TGTGCCTGGAGTGAAGTTGGGAGTTCACCCCTCCACTTT. Translating it yields CAWSEVGSSPLHF. Supplemented by reference TRBV30 and TRBJ1-6, the full variable domain reads SQTIHQWPATLVQPVGSPLSLECTVEGTSNPNLYWYRQAAGRGLQLLFYSVGIGQISSEVPQNLSASRPQDRQFILSSKKLLLSDSGFYLCAWSEVGSSPLHFGNGTRLTVT.

This clone was detected only once. The CDR3 loop is CASRTTGEVEQFF. The CDR3, as DNA: TGTGCCAGCAGGACGACAGGGGAGGTTGAGCAGTTCTTC. The rearrangement links TRBV6-1 to TRBJ2-1; TRBD1 matches 8 bases. The V and J ends lost 6 bases and 9 bases, in that order; junction bases with no gene match: 7. Germline V gene data show CDR1 as MNHNS and CDR2 as SASEGT. The CDR3 totals 13 residues.

This sequence joins TRBV7-6 and TRBJ2-5; TRBD2 matches at 10 bases. The CDR3 runs 14 residues. V was clipped by 5 bases and J by 6 bases; unmatched bases: 6. From germline, CDR1 is SGHVS and CDR2 FNYEAQ. The CDR3 sequence: CASSSSGGAKTQYF. In DNA form, the CDR3 reads TGTGCCAGCAGCAGCAGCGGGGGGGCAAAGACCCAGTACTTC.

The chain has TRBV5-4 and TRBJ1-2; 7 bases are a match to TRBD1. Trimming took 6 bases from V and 4 from J; bases not matched to a gene: 12. Germline CDR1 SGHNT, CDR2 YYREEE (reference sequence). The CDR3 sequence is 15 residues long. The CDR3 nucleotides are TGTGCCAGCACCGACCCGGAGGCAGGGGGCTATGGCTACACCTTC. Protein product: CASTDPEAGGYGYTF.

A note on this clone: An end of the junction differs from the germline gene, which may be a read error. The chain uses TRBV6-1 and TRBJ2-3; 9 nucleotides align to TRBD1. This CDR3 is 16 amino acids long. Germline CDR1 and CDR2: MNHNS and SASEGT. The CDR3 region is CASTETGTGITDTQYF. The CDR3 DNA follows: TGTGCCAGCACTGAAACCGGGACAGGGATCACAGATACGCAGTATTTT.

V and J are TRBV5-1 and TRBJ2-1, with 10 bases lining up with TRBD2. Per germline, CDR1 SGHRS and CDR2 YFSETQ. J lost 4 bases, V lost 0 bases, and 7 bases had no gene match. The CDR3 is 17 residues long. The CDR3 spells CASSLGTSGESYNEQFF. For the CDR3, the DNA is TGCGCCAGCAGCTTGGGGACTAGCGGCGAATCTTACAATGAGCAGTTCTTC.

J is TRBJ2-7 and V is TRBV13; TRBD1 matches 7 bases. CDR3 size: 15 residues. Germline V lookup: CDR1 PRHDT, CDR2 FYEKMQ (reference sequence). The V gene end was trimmed by 4 bases and the J gene end by 1 base; junction bases not matched to a gene: 7. CDR3 nucleotide sequence: TGTGCCAGCAGCTCTGCGCAGGGGGTTTCCTACGAGCAGTACTTC. This encodes CASSSAQGVSYEQYF.

This chain joins TRBV15 and TRBJ2-7, with a tentative D call TRBD1 (5 bases). Germline V gives CDR1 LNHNV, CDR2 YYDKDF (reference sequence). V dropped 5 bases and J dropped 2 bases, with 16 bases sitting between them. There are 15 residues in the CDR3. CDR3 nucleotide sequence: TGTGCCACCAGCGTACGGTTTGGACAACCCTACGAGCAGTACTTC. Protein sequence: CATSVRFGQPYEQYF.

This chain joins TRBV7-8 and TRBJ2-3, with TRBD2 as a possible D gene (6 bases). Trimming shortened V by 4 bases and J by 0 bases, and 11 bases separated the two germline ends. This CDR3 region has 15 residues. Germline CDR1 SGHVS, CDR2 FQNEAQ. CDR3 amino acids: CASSYSGTSTDTQYF. In DNA form, the CDR3 reads TGTGCCAGCAGCTATTCCGGGACTAGCACAGATACGCAGTATTTT.

The chain links TRBV27 to TRBJ2-3; a possible D gene is TRBD1 (6 bases). CDR1 is MNHEY, CDR2 SMNVEV, per germline (reference sequence). The CDR3 covers 14 residues. Trimming removed 5 bases at V and 1 base at J, with 10 bases between. CDR3 in DNA: TGTGCCAGCAGTACCCGACAGGGCACAGATACGCAGTATTTT. Residues: CASSTRQGTDTQYF.

This clone was counted between two and nine times. The gene calls are TRBV6-1 and TRBJ1-1, with D possibly being TRBD1 (6 bases). From germline, CDR1 is MNHNS and CDR2 SASEGT. There are 14 residues in the CDR3. Trimming stripped 6 bases from V and 1 base from J, with 12 bases between. DNA of the CDR3: TGTGCCAGCAGCCGGGGACAAGAGAACACTGAAGCTTTCTTT. As protein: CASSRGQENTEAFF.

About this clone: Germline and junction disagree at one end, which may indicate a read error. V usage is TRBV6-1 and J usage is TRBJ2-7; possible D gene TRBD2, 7 bases. Germline values: CDR1 MNHNS, CDR2 SASEGT. The CDR3 totals 12 residues. The CDR3 loop reads CASSEALSGGHF. CDR3 in DNA: TGTGCCAGCAGTGAAGCGCTTTCGGGGGGCCACTTC.

This rearrangement joins TRBV5-6 to TRBJ2-1; possible D gene TRBD2, 6 bases. Trimming stripped 4 bases from V and 15 bases from J, with 17 bases between. Germline-derived CDR1 and CDR2 are SGHDT and YYEEEE. The CDR3 has 12 residues. For the CDR3, the DNA is TGTGCCAGCAGCGGGTCGGCGGGACGTCGGTTCTTC. Its translation is CASSGSAGRRFF. Drawing the rest from reference TRBV5-6 and TRBJ2-1, the complete variable domain is DAGVTQSPTHLIKTRGQQVTLRCSPKSGHDTVSWYQQALGQGPQFIFQYYEEEERQRGNFPDRFSGHQFPNYSSELNVNALLLGDSALYLCASSGSAGRRFFGPGTRLTVL.

The rearrangement joins TRBV6-4 to TRBJ1-1; possible D gene TRBD1, 6 bases. CDR1 and CDR2 from the germline V gene are MRHNA and SNTAGT. The CDR3 has 15 residues. Deletions cut 6 bases from V and 1 base from J, with 15 bases between. DNA for the CDR3: TGTGCCAGCAGAGCACAGGGATACCCGAACACTGAAGCTTTCTTT. Its protein is CASRAQGYPNTEAFF.

The genes are TRBV6-1 and TRBJ1-2, with a tentative D call TRBD1 (6 bases). Germline loops: CDR1 MNHNS, CDR2 SASEGT. V shed 1 base and J shed 0 bases, with 12 bases lying between them. The CDR3 contains 16 residues. DNA for the CDR3: TGTGCCAGCAGTGAAGAGGACAGACCCTCTAACTATGGCTACACCTTC. This translates into CASSEEDRPSNYGYTF.

This rearrangement joins TRBV27 to TRBJ2-7; TRBD1 might be the D (6 bases). CDR1 and CDR2 (germline): MNHEY, SMNVEV (reference sequence). V gave up 6 bases and J gave up 2 bases, with 8 bases separating them. The CDR3 loop spans 12 amino acids. CDR3 sequence: CASRTGPYEQYF. DNA for the CDR3: TGTGCCAGCAGGACAGGACCCTACGAGCAGTACTTC.

The V gene is TRBV9, the J gene TRBJ2-1, with D possibly matching TRBD1 (9 bases). Germline CDR1 reads SGDLS; CDR2 reads YYNGEE. Between the trimmed V and J ends, which lost 0 bases and 5 bases, there was a span of 21 bases. This CDR3 is 18 amino acids long. Written as DNA, the CDR3 is TGTGCCAGCAGCGTAGGGGAGTCGGGACAGGGACTAGACAATGAGCAGTTCTTC. This gives the protein CASSVGESGQGLDNEQFF.

The genes are TRBV6-6 and TRBJ1-5, with TRBD1 as a possible D gene (6 bases). Trimming stripped 5 bases from V and 3 bases from J, with 14 bases between. This CDR3 comprises 15 residues. Germline V CDR1 and CDR2: MNHNY, SVGAGI (reference sequence). For the CDR3, the DNA is TGTGCCAGCAGTCCGACAGGAGGACTCAATCAGCCCCAGCATTTT. It encodes CASSPTGGLNQPQHF.

The rearrangement links TRBV6-5 to TRBJ2-1, with a possible D match to TRBD2 (7 bases). This CDR3 is built from 13 residues. Trimming removed 6 bases from V and 10 bases from J, with 16 bases in between. Germline V gene lookup returns CDR1 MNHEY and CDR2 SVGAGI. The CDR3 DNA follows: TGTGCCAGCAGGCCGGGGGGCCCCGCCGAGCAGTTCTTC. Amino acids: CASRPGGPAEQFF.

The chain is built from TRBV19 and TRBJ1-1; the match to TRBD1 covers 7 bases. The germline gives CDR1 LNHDA, CDR2 SQIVND (reference sequence). The CDR3 runs 13 residues. V lost 7 bases to trimming and J lost 8 bases; unmatched junction nucleotides: 10. The CDR3 reads CASTLQGPQEAFF. The CDR3 DNA follows: TGTGCCAGTACTCTACAGGGGCCTCAGGAAGCTTTCTTT.

The table lists this clone with a count of one. The rearrangement links TRBV9 to TRBJ2-1, with D unclear. V lost 2 bases and J lost 6, with 9 bases in between. The length of the CDR3 is 13 residues. Looked up from germline, CDR1 is SGDLS and CDR2 is YYNGEE. This CDR3 is CASSVDIGNEQFF. The CDR3, as DNA: TGTGCCAGCAGCGTCGACATCGGCAATGAGCAGTTCTTC.

This rearrangement joins TRBV5-6 to TRBJ2-5; a weak D match, TRBD2 (6 bases). CDR1 and CDR2 from the germline V gene are SGHDT and YYEEEE. The V end was cut by 7 bases, the J end by 5 bases, with 27 bases between. CDR3 length equals 17 residues. The CDR3 sequence is CASWRTSGWGGGETQYF. The CDR3 DNA reads TGTGCCAGCTGGCGGACCAGTGGGTGGGGTGGGGGGGAGACCCAGTACTTC. The variable domain in full, completed from reference TRBV5-6 and TRBJ2-5, reads DAGVTQSPTHLIKTRGQQVTLRCSPKSGHDTVSWYQQALGQGPQFIFQYYEEEERQRGNFPDRFSGHQFPNYSSELNVNALLLGDSALYLCASWRTSGWGGGETQYFGPGTRLLVL.

The J gene is TRBJ2-3, the V gene TRBV27; tentative D call: TRBD2 (7 bases). The CDR3 is made up of 13 amino acids. V dropped 6 bases and J dropped 6 bases, with 13 bases sitting between them. Looked up from germline, CDR1 is MNHEY and CDR2 is SMNVEV (reference sequence). The CDR3 protein is CASSPGGPDTQYF. The CDR3 nucleotides read TGTGCCAGCAGCCCGGGGGGCCCCGATACGCAGTATTTT.

The chain recombines TRBV11-2 with TRBJ2-1; 13 bases align to TRBD2. The germline gives CDR1 SGHAT, CDR2 FQNNGV. V shed 2 bases, J shed 7 bases, and the junction held 14 bases outside the gene matches. The CDR3 consists of 19 residues. The CDR3, as DNA: TGTGCCAGCAGCTTATATAGTGGGGTCCCGGGACTAGCGGGGAATGAGCAGTTCTTC. As protein: CASSLYSGVPGLAGNEQFF.

The genes are TRBV7-9 and TRBJ2-2, with TRBD2 matching over 8 bases. In germline, CDR1 is SEHNR, CDR2 FQNEAQ (reference sequence). The CDR3 consists of 16 residues. V lost 0 bases, J lost 2 bases, and 2 bases stayed unmatched. CDR3 sequence (DNA): TGTGCCAGCAGCTTAGCCAGCGGGGGTAACACCGGGGAGCTGTTTTTT. Protein sequence: CASSLASGGNTGELFF.

The chain uses TRBV12-5 and TRBJ2-1; 10 positions match TRBD1. V lost 7 bases and J lost 2; bases outside the gene matches: 5. CDR1 is LGHNT and CDR2 is FRNRAP in the germline V gene. The CDR3 contains 15 residues. In nucleotides, the CDR3 is TGTGCTAGTGATCGGGGACAGGGGCCCTACAATGAGCAGTTCTTC. Translation gives CASDRGQGPYNEQFF.

The chain is built from TRBV19 and TRBJ1-5; no firm D call. The CDR3 is 14 residues long. Trimming removed 3 bases at V and 9 bases at J, with 15 bases between. The germline gives CDR1 LNHDA, CDR2 SQIVND (reference sequence). The DNA for the CDR3 is TGTGCCAGTAGTATCGACGCCGGCCCTAGGCCCCAGCATTTT. Translating gives CASSIDAGPRPQHF.

By proportion, this clone is medium-sized. The chain has TRBV28 and TRBJ1-2; D is unclear. Trimming took off 3 bases at V and 6 bases at J, with 11 bases between the two ends. From germline, CDR1 is MDHEN and CDR2 SYDVKM. This CDR3 comprises 13 residues. CDR3 coding DNA: TGTGCCAGCAGTTTCATCGGAACAGATGGCTACACCTTC. Translating it yields CASSFIGTDGYTF.

The chain combines TRBV27 with TRBJ1-1; no firm D call. The CDR3 has 14 amino acids. V gave up 0 bases and J gave up 5 bases, with 10 bases separating them. CDR1 and CDR2 (germline): MNHEY, SMNVEV (reference sequence). The CDR3 loop reads CASSLSLQRTEAFF. The CDR3, as DNA: TGTGCCAGCAGTTTATCACTCCAACGGACTGAAGCTTTCTTT.